Detailed here is one T cell receptor (beta chain). The data belong to a study of blood T cell repertoires in COVID-19. Looking at the study overall: Specimens from acute and convalescent COVID-19 originated in the United States, Italy and Spain. The analysed material was cDNA or gDNA that came from T cells, B-cell-depleted T cells, or PBMCs.

This CDR3 is built from 16 residues. In germline, CDR1 is SGHRS, CDR2 YFSETQ. Trimming stripped 5 bases from V and 0 bases from J, with 15 bases between. In the original analysis: Estimation of nucleated cell counts relied on the amplification of reference gene primers. Measured with immunoSEQ multiplex PCR; TCRdb has only the in-frame clones, and not every one. V and J calls and clone size come straight from that table; D and trimming were deduced from the DNA. The table shows about 290,000 clones, with roughly 91% occurring only once. The material sequenced was peripheral blood. The chain has TRBV5-1 and TRBJ1-3; D is uncertain. The TCR was taken from a woman in her thirties with COVID-19, enrolled during active disease. For the CDR3, the DNA is TGCGCCAGCAGTTACGCCCCGGGGAGCTCTGGAAACACCATATATTTT. It specifies CASSYAPGSSGNTIYF.